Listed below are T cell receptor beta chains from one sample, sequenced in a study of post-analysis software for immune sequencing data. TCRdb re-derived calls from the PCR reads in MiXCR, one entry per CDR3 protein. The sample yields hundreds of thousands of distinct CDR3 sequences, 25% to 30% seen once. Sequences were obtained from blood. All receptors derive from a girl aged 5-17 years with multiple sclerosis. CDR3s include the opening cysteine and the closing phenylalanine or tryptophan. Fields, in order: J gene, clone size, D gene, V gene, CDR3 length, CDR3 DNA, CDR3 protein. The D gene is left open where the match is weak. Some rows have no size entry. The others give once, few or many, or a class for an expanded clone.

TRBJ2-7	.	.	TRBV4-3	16	TGCGCCAGCAGCCAAGAGATGGAGTCGGGCGCGGACGAGCAGTACTTC	CASSQEMESGADEQYF
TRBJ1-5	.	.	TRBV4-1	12	TGCGCCAGCAGCCCGGCCCGGGGGCCCCAGCATTTT	CASSPARGPQHF
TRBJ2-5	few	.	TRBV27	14	TGTGCCAGCAGTTCAACTGGCCTGGTGGGGACCCAGTACTTC	CASSSTGLVGTQYF
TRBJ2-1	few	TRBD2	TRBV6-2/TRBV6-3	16	TGTGCCAGCAGATTTTATAGCGGGAGGGTTTTCTTTGAGCAGTTCTTC	CASRFYSGRVFFEQFF
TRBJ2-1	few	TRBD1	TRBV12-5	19	TGTGCTAGTGGGAAAATTCGCCTAAACAGGGGACGCTCCTACAATGAGCAGTTCTTC	CASGKIRLNRGRSYNEQFF
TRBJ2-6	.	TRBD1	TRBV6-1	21	TGTGCCAGCAGTGGCCCCTATGACAGGGGAATAAGATACTCTGGGGCCAACGTCCTGACTTTC	CASSGPYDRGIRYSGANVLTF
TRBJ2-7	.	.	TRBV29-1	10	TGCAGCGCCGGGGTGGAGGCCCAGTACTTC	CSAGVEAQYF
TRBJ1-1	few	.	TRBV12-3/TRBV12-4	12	TGTGCCAGCAGTAAGGGGGACCCTGAAGCTTTCTTT	CASSKGDPEAFF
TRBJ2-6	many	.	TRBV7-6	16	TGTGCCAGCAGCCGAGGGGCAGCCTCTGGGGCCAACGTCCTGACTTTC	CASSRGAASGANVLTF
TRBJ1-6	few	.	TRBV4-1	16	TGCGCCAGCAGCCAATGGGTACGGGGATTTGGGTCACCCCTCCACTTT	CASSQWVRGFGSPLHF
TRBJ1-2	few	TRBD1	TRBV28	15	TGTGCCATTTCTTCGGCCGGGACAGGGAGATATGGCTACACCTTC	CAISSAGTGRYGYTF